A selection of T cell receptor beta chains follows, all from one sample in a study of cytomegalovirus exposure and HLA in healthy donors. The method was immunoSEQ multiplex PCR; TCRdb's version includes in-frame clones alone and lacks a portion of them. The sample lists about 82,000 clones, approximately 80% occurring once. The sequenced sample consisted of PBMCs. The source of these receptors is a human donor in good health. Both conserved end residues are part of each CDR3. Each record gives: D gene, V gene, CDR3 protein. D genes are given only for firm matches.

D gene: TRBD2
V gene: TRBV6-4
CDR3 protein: CASSELAGGPSDTQYF

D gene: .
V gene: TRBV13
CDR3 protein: CASSLGEDQPQHF

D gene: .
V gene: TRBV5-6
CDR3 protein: CASSSGIYEQYF

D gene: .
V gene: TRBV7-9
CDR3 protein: CASSLAQGNSPLHF

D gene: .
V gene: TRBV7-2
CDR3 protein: CASSLALAGYSNQPQHF

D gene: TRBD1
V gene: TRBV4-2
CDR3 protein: CASSQESTGVQPQHF

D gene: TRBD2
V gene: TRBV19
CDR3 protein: CASSGSGGLNEQFF

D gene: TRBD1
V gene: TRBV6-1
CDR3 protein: CASSDPGTVQDMSNQPQHF

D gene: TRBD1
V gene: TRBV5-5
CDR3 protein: CASSSGTGAGNTIYF

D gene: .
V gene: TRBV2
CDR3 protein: CASSRETRPQHF

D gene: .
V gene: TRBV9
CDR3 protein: CASSVAVMNTEAFF

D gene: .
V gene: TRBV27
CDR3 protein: CASARRPGIAETQYF

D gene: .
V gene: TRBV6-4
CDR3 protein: CASSAYSRSYGYTF

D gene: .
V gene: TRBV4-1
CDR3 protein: CASSHRGTYNSPLHF

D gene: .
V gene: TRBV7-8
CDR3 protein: CASSLVRDYTEAFF

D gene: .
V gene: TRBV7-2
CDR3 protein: CASSQDSYSNQPQHF

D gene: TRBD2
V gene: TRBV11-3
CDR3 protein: CASSLTSGGNEQFF

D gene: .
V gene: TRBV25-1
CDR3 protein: CASSEFMEQYF

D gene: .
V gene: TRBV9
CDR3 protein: CASSVGRTWNTGELFF

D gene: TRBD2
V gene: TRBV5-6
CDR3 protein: CASSLALAGGETQYF

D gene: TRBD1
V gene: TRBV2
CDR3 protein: CASTRQGGNQPQHF

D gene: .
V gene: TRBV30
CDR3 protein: CASRQGLEKLFF

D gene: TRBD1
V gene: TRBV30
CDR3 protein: CAWVPGTGGTEAFF

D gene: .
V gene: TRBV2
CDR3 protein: CASSNSPGEESSYEQYF

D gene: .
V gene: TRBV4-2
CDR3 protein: CASSQGDGGSYEQYF

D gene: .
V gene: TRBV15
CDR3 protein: CATSRDKFGDEKLFF